What follows describes a single T cell receptor (beta chain). The antigen remains undetermined. It was with a sample-barcoded 5' primer and a J-beta primer mix that a second PCR of about 6 to 11 cycles was run. MiXCR, run by TCRdb on the 5' RACE reads, gives a single entry per CDR3 protein. The sample contains approximately 820,000 distinct CDR3 sequences, about 42% of which appear only once. These data originate in a study of blood T cells in healthy people across ages. General study results and limits: Per million T cells, TCR beta diversity dropped roughly linearly as age increased.

Per sample, at least 6 micrograms of total RNA were extracted. V shed 11 bases and J 2 bases; nucleotides not matched to a gene: 2. This CDR3 spans 12 amino acids. CDR1 and CDR2 from the germline V gene are MGHDK and SYGVNS. This chain connects TRBV25-1 to TRBJ2-5, with TRBD2 identical over 10 bases. Sequencing was carried out using blood. The receptor's source is a man aged 55-75 years in good health. CDR3 DNA: TGTGCCGCAGCGGGGGGGCAAGAGACCCAGTACTTC. It yields the protein CAAAGGQETQYF.